This record covers a single TCR beta chain. Its antigen remains unknown. The ends lost 3 bases at V and 0 bases at J; junction bases unmatched: 4. This CDR3 has 17 residues. Germline V gives CDR1 LNHDA, CDR2 SQIVND (reference sequence). The data were taken from a study of response to subunit inactivated influenza vaccine. The study, taken as a whole, reports: Authors suggested each seasonal flu vaccination may recruit only limited numbers of new T cells.

From the RT-PCR reads, TCRdb called clonotypes with MiXCR, one entry per CDR3 protein. The profile shows about 830,000 distinct CDR3 sequences, about 18% of them singletons. This clonotype originated in a man over 45 who received an inactivated influenza vaccine. J is TRBJ2-2 and V is TRBV19, with 10 positions matching TRBD2. The material sequenced was PBMCs from blood, taken more than 4 days after vaccination. CDR3 in DNA: TGTGCCAGTAGTATTCTACTAGCGGGAACGAACACCGGGGAGCTGTTTTTT. This translates into CASSILLAGTNTGELFF.